This is a list of T cell receptor beta chains from one sample in a study of siplizumab effects on memory and regulatory T cells. The protocol was immunoSEQ multiplex PCR, while the TCRdb copy is restricted to in-frame clones and leaves out a portion. The sample includes about 120,000 clones, around 90% seen only once; the top ten take approximately 1.2%. Sequencing input: CD4+ T cells sorted from blood. The origin of the receptors is a human donor in good health. Both conserved end residues are part of each CDR3. The D gene is left open where the match is weak. The size entry is marked missing in some rows and otherwise reads once, few, many or a size class.

NA,TRBV15,TRBJ2-7,NA,12,TGTGCCACCAGCACCGGGGCCCACGAGCAGTACTTC,CATSTGAHEQYF
NA,TRBV7-6,TRBJ2-5,NA,11,TGTGCCAGCAGCCCCGGAGAGACCCAGTACTTC,CASSPGETQYF
NA,TRBV27,TRBJ2-6,TRBD1,18,TGTGCCAGCAGTCCCCGACAGGGTCCCGTATCTGGGGCCAACGTCCTGACTTTC,CASSPRQGPVSGANVLTF
NA,TRBV19,TRBJ2-7,NA,15,NA,CASSSGSLGVHEQYF
NA,TRBV5-6,TRBJ2-7,TRBD1,14,TGTGCCAGCAGCGACTTGGACAGGGGCTACGAGCAGTACTTC,CASSDLDRGYEQYF
NA,TRBV6-5,TRBJ2-3,NA,13,TGTGCCAGCAGTTCAGTAGGGGCAGATACGCAGTATTTT,CASSSVGADTQYF
NA,TRBV5-1,TRBJ2-5,NA,14,TGCGCCAGCAGCCCCGGGTCGTCGCAAGAGACCCAGTACTTC,CASSPGSSQETQYF
NA,TRBV6-5,TRBJ2-1,TRBD2,15,TGTGCCAGCAGTTTCGAAGCGGGAGAGGCGAATGAGCAGTTCTTC,CASSFEAGEANEQFF
NA,TRBV14,TRBJ1-1,NA,16,TGTGCCAGCAGCCAAGAGGGTGGAAAGGGTATCACTGAAGCTTTCTTT,CASSQEGGKGITEAFF
many,TRBV9,TRBJ2-1,TRBD2,15,TGTGCCAGCAGCGTAGACCCGGGAGGGCCGAATGAGCAGTTCTTC,CASSVDPGGPNEQFF
NA,TRBV5-4,TRBJ1-1,NA,19,TGTGCCAGCAGCTTAGTTCTAAAGTCCAACGGTCCTATTAACACTGAAGCTTTCTTT,CASSLVLKSNGPINTEAFF
NA,TRBV4-1,TRBJ2-3,TRBD2,16,TGCGCCAGCAGCCAAGTAGGACTAGTGGTGGCAGATACGCAGTATTTT,CASSQVGLVVADTQYF
NA,TRBV15,TRBJ2-1,NA,15,TGTGCCACCAGCAGGGGCCGGGGGTTGGGAAATGAGCAGTTCTTC,CATSRGRGLGNEQFF
NA,TRBV2,TRBJ2-2,TRBD2,15,TGTGCCAGCAGTATGGGGGGAGGGCGTACCGGGGAGCTGTTTTTT,CASSMGGGRTGELFF
NA,TRBV6-6,TRBJ1-1,TRBD1,13,TGTGCCAGCAAGGACAGGTTGAACACTGAAGCTTTCTTT,CASKDRLNTEAFF